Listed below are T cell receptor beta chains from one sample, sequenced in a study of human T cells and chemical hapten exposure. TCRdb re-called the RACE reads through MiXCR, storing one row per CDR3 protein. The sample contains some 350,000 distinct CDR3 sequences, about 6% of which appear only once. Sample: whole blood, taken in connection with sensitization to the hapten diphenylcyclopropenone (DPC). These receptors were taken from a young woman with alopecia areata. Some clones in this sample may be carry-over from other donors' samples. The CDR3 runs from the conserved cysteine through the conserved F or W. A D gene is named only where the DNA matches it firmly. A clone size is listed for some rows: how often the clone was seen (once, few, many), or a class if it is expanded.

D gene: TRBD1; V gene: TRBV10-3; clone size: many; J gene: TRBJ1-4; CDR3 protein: CATRTGAAKTTNEKLFF; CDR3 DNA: TGTGCCACGAGGACAGGGGCCGCGAAAACAACTAATGAAAAACTGTTTTTT
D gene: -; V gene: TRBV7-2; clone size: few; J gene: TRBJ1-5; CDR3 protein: CASSFGPNQPQHF; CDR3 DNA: TGTGCCAGCAGCTTTGGACCGAATCAGCCCCAGCATTTT
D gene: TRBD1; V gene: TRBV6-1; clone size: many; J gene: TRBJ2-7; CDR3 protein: CASSEESGGPHEQYF; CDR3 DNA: TGTGCCAGCAGTGAAGAATCAGGGGGCCCCCACGAGCAGTACTTC
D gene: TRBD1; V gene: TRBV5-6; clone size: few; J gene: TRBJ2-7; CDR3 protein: CASRGTGVEQYF; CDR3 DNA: TGTGCCAGCAGGGGGACAGGGGTAGAGCAGTACTTC
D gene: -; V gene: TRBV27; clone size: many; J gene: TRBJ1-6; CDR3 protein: CASSFGSVHSPLHF; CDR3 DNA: TGTGCCAGCAGTTTCGGCAGTGTGCATTCACCCCTCCACTTT
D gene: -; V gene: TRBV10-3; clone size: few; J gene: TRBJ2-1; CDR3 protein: CAISVGGEGDYNEQFF; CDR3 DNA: TGTGCCATCAGTGTAGGGGGAGAGGGGGACTACAATGAGCAGTTCTTC
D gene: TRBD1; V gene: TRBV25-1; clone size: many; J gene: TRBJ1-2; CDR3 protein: CASSGYRDRIHFNYGYTF; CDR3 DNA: TGTGCCAGCAGTGGGTACCGGGACAGGATTCATTTTAACTATGGCTACACCTTC
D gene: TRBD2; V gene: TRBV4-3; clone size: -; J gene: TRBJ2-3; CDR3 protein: CASSQGGGALTQYF; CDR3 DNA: TGCGCCAGCAGCCAAGGCGGGGGGGCCCTAACGCAGTATTTT
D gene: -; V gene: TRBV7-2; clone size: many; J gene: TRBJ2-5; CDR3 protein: CASSLSSGQETQYF; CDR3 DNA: TGTGCCAGCAGCTTAAGTAGTGGCCAAGAGACCCAGTACTTC
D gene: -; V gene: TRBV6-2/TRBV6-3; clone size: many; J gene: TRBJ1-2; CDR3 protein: CASRSTANYGYTF; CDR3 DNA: TGTGCCAGCAGATCCACAGCTAACTATGGCTACACCTTC
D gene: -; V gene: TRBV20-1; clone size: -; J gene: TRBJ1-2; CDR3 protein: CSAPIGGYGYTF; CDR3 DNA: TGCAGTGCTCCAATAGGGGGCTATGGCTACACCTTC
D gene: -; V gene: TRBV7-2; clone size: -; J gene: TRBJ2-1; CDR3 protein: CASSLVFSGYNEQFF; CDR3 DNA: TGTGCCAGCAGCTTAGTCTTTTCCGGATACAATGAGCAGTTCTTC
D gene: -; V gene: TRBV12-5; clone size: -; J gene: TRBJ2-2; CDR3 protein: CASGWDTPGELFF; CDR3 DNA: TGTGCTAGTGGCTGGGACACCCCCGGGGAGCTGTTTTTT
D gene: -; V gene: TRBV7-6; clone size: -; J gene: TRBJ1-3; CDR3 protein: CASSQASSVSGNTIYF; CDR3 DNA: TGTGCCAGCAGCCAAGCCAGTTCGGTCTCTGGAAACACCATATATTTT
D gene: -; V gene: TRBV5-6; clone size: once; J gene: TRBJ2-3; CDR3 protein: CASSLVYRGSPYF; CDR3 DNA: TGTGCCAGCAGCTTGGTTTATCGTGGTTCTCCGTATTTT
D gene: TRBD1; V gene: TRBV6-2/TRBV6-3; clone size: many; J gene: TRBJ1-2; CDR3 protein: CATIQGALDYGYTF; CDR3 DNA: TGTGCCACTATACAGGGGGCATTGGACTATGGCTACACCTTC
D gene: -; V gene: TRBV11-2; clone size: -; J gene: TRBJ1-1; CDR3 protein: CASSSRTGAMNTEAFF; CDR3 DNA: TGTGCCAGCAGCTCCAGAACCGGGGCAATGAACACTGAAGCTTTCTTT
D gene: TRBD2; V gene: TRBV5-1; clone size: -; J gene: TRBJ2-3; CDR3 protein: CASSRNGRSGAPSTDTQYF; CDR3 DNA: TGCGCCAGCAGCCGAAACGGACGTAGCGGGGCCCCCAGCACAGATACGCAGTATTTT
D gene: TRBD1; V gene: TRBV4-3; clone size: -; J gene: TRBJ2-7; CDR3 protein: CASSQDLGTGVSYEQYF; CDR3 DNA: TGCGCCAGCAGCCAAGATCTTGGGACAGGGGTCTCCTACGAGCAGTACTTC
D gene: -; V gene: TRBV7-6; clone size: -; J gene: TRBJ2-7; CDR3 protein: CASSLGSDGYEQYF; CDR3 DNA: TGTGCCAGCAGCTTAGGGTCGGACGGCTACGAGCAGTACTTC
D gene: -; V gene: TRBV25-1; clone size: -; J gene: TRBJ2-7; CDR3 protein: CASSDQVYEQYF; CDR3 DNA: TGTGCCAGCAGTGACCAAGTCTACGAGCAGTACTTC
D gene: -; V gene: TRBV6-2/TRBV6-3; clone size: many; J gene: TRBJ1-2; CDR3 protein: CASSYRNYGYTF; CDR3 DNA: TGTGCCAGCAGTTACCGTAACTATGGCTACACCTTC
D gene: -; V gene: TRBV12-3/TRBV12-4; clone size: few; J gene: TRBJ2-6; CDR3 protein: CASTPRGRRGSGANVLTF; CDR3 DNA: TGTGCCAGCACCCCGCGGGGCAGAAGGGGATCTGGGGCCAACGTCCTGACTTTC
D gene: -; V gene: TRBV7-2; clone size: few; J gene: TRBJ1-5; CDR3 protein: CASSLEAGRDQPQHF; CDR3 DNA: TGTGCCAGCAGCTTAGAGGCAGGTAGGGATCAGCCCCAGCATTTT
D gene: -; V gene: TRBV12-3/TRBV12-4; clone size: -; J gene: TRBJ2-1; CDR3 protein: CASLSGEFNEQFF; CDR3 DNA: TGTGCCAGCTTATCGGGGGAGTTCAATGAGCAGTTCTTC